One and the same sample provided the 21 T cell receptor beta chains below, sequenced in a study of blood T cell dynamics during melanoma immunotherapy. Specified time point: week 3, after first cycle of checkpoint inhibitor. TCRdb's copy holds only in-frame clones and misses some; the assay was immunoSEQ multiplex PCR. The sample records approximately 6,000 clones, around four fifths being singletons. This material consisted of blood, taken from a patient treated with checkpoint blockade. These TCRs come from a human donor with melanoma.

V is TRBV5-4 and J is TRBJ1-4; TRBD1 agrees at 7 bases. The CDR3 consists of 15 residues. The trim removed 9 bases at V and 4 bases at J, leaving 12 bases unmatched. CDR1 and CDR2 (germline): SGHNT, YYREEE (reference sequence). CDR3 coding DNA: TGTGCCAACCCGCCTAGGGACAGAGATAATGAAAAACTGTTTTTT. As protein: CANPPRDRDNEKLFF. Full variable domain (rest looked up from reference TRBV5-4 and TRBJ1-4): ETGVTQSPTHLIKTRGQQVTLRCSSQSGHNTVSWYQQALGQGPQFIFQYYREEENGRGNFPPRFSGLQFPNYSSELNVNALELDDSALYLCANPPRDRDNEKLFFGSGTQLSVL.

J is TRBJ2-1 and V is TRBV29-1; the D is unclear. The CDR3 runs 12 residues. Germline assignment: CDR1 SQVTM and CDR2 ANQGSEA. Between the trimmed V and J ends, which lost 4 bases and 9 bases, there was a span of 13 bases. CDR3 nucleotides: TGCAGCGTTGGGATCAGGTATTCTGAGCAGTTCTTC. Translating it yields CSVGIRYSEQFF.

The rearrangement links TRBV7-9 to TRBJ2-1; D possibly corresponds to TRBD1 (6 bases). V was cut by 1 base and J by 2 bases, with 9 bases left in between. Germline values: CDR1 SEHNR, CDR2 FQNEAQ (reference sequence). This CDR3 is built from 15 residues. For the CDR3, the DNA is TGTGCCAGCAGCTTAGAACAGGGTACCTACAATGAGCAGTTCTTC. Translated: CASSLEQGTYNEQFF. Drawing the rest from reference TRBV7-9 and TRBJ2-1, the complete variable domain is DTGVSQNPRHKITKRGQNVTFRCDPISEHNRLYWYRQTLGQGPEFLTYFQNEAQLEKSRLLSDRFSAERPKGSFSTLEIQRTEQGDSAMYLCASSLEQGTYNEQFFGPGTRLTVL.

CDR3 sequence: CASSPGTALVGYTF. CDR3 nucleotides: TGTGCCAGCAGCCCCGGGACAGCCCTGGTGGGCTACACCTTC. The rearrangement joins TRBV13 to TRBJ1-2; 7 bases are shared with TRBD1. The V gene end was trimmed by 5 bases and the J gene end by 8 bases; junction bases not matched to a gene: 11. CDR3 size: 14 residues. The germline CDR1 and CDR2 sequences are PRHDT and FYEKMQ (reference sequence).

This clone was found a few times. The chain couples TRBV6-5 to TRBJ1-3; D is unresolved. Germline CDR1 reads MNHEY; CDR2 reads SVGAGI. The CDR3 is made up of 14 amino acids. V lost 4 bases to trimming and J lost 0 bases, with 7 bases between them. CDR3 sequence: CASSSPISGNTIYF. In DNA, the CDR3 is TGTGCCAGCAGTTCCCCCATCTCTGGAAACACCATATATTTT.

The chain combines TRBV7-6 with TRBJ2-1, with D perhaps given as TRBD1 or TRBD2 (5 bases each). The CDR3 is 15 residues long. With 1 base removed from V and 6 bases from J, the gap between germline ends came to 13 bases. Germline-derived CDR1 and CDR2 are SGHVS and FNYEAQ. The CDR3, as DNA: TGTGCCAGCAGCTTAGTAGATATGGGGGTCAATGAGCAGTTCTTC. It translates to CASSLVDMGVNEQFF.

The chain carries TRBV6-5 and TRBJ2-1; 11 bases are shared with TRBD2. This CDR3 comprises 16 residues. Germline V gene lookup returns CDR1 MNHEY and CDR2 SVGAGI. With 4 bases clipped from V and 6 bases from J, the junction kept 8 bases outside the gene matches. CDR3 residues: CASSLASGLAVNEQFF. As DNA, the CDR3 is TGTGCCAGCAGTTTAGCGTCGGGACTAGCGGTCAATGAGCAGTTCTTC.

The chain carries TRBV7-8 and TRBJ2-4; no firm D call. CDR1 SGHVS and CDR2 FQNEAQ come from the germline V gene. The CDR3 has 16 residues. Deletions cut 2 bases from V and 1 base from J, with 12 bases between. The CDR3 reads CASSLLGALAKNIQYF. The CDR3 DNA is TGTGCCAGCAGCTTATTAGGAGCGCTGGCCAAAAACATTCAGTACTTC. The full variable domain, rest sourced from reference TRBV7-8 and TRBJ2-4, is GAGVSQSPRYKVAKRGQDVALRCDPISGHVSLFWYQQALGQGPEFLTYFQNEAQLDKSGLPSDRFFAERPEGSVSTLKIQRTQQEDSAVYLCASSLLGALAKNIQYFGAGTRLSVL.

The chain links TRBV27 to TRBJ2-2, with D tentatively TRBD1 (6 bases). The CDR3 length is 14 residues. V lost 6 bases and J 6 bases, leaving 14 bases between the germline ends. CDR1 and CDR2 from the germline V gene are MNHEY and SMNVEV (reference sequence). The CDR3 loop reads CASSVQGGAGELFF. In DNA, the CDR3 is TGTGCCAGCAGCGTACAGGGTGGGGCCGGGGAGCTGTTTTTT.

This clone occurred a few times. The chain employs TRBV7-1 and TRBJ2-7; 9 bases are shared with TRBD1. TRBV7-1 is noted as an ORF with a role that remains uncertain. Germline trimming cut 3 bases from V and 4 bases from J; bases unmatched to any gene: 7. The CDR3 length is 15 residues. The CDR3 nucleotides read TGTGCCAGCAGCTCTCCCGGGACAGGGTGGTACGAGCAGTACTTC. Protein sequence: CASSSPGTGWYEQYF.

This rearrangement joins TRBV5-5 to TRBJ2-1; D possibly corresponds to TRBD1 (5 bases). Germline V CDR1 and CDR2: SGHKS, YYEKEE (reference sequence). V lost 4 bases and J lost 10, with 15 bases in between. This CDR3 region has 13 residues. The CDR3: CASSLAGQFEQFF. The CDR3 bases are TGTGCCAGCAGCCTGGCAGGGCAATTCGAGCAGTTCTTC.

The CDR3 bases are TGTGCCAGCTCACCACTTCTAGCGGGGGGTTCAGATACGCAGTATTTT. It yields the protein CASSPLLAGGSDTQYF. This sequence joins TRBV18 and TRBJ2-3; 11 nucleotides agree with TRBD2. CDR1 and CDR2 (germline): KGHSH, LQKENI. This CDR3 has 16 residues. V trimming: 1 base; J trimming: 4 bases; junction bases outside the gene matches: 4.

This chain connects TRBV6-5 to TRBJ1-1, with TRBD1 matching 10 bases. V was clipped by 5 bases and J by 4 bases; unmatched bases: 7. The CDR3 has 15 amino acids. The germline V gene has CDR1 MNHEY and CDR2 SVGAGI. This CDR3 reads CASSLFGTGATEAFF. The CDR3 DNA reads as TGTGCCAGCAGTCTCTTCGGGACAGGGGCCACTGAAGCTTTCTTT.

The chain recombines TRBV6-1 with TRBJ1-3; D gene unclear. The V end lost 5 bases, the J end lost 0 bases, and 8 bases lay between the germline ends. The germline V gene has CDR1 MNHNS and CDR2 SASEGT. This CDR3 contains 14 residues. CDR3 sequence reads: CASSSPISGNTIYF. The CDR3 region has the DNA TGTGCCAGCAGTTCCCCCATCTCTGGAAACACCATATATTTT.

The V and J genes are TRBV19 and TRBJ2-5; 7 bases map to TRBD2. This CDR3 has 15 residues. The germline V gene has CDR1 LNHDA and CDR2 SQIVND (reference sequence). Trimming at V came to 5 bases and at J to 2 bases, leaving 8 bases not matched to a gene. The CDR3, as DNA: TGTGCCAGTAGTCCACGCGGGGGAACTCAAGAGACCCAGTACTTC. Translating gives CASSPRGGTQETQYF.

This sequence joins TRBV5-1 and TRBJ1-2; a possible D gene is TRBD1 (6 bases). Germline V gives CDR1 SGHRS, CDR2 YFSETQ. V dropped 3 bases and J dropped 5 bases, with 17 bases sitting between them. The length of the CDR3 is 15 residues. The chain's CDR3 is CASSSSGVAEYGYTF. CDR3 sequence (DNA): TGCGCCAGCAGCTCGTCAGGGGTAGCGGAGTATGGCTACACCTTC.

The V gene is TRBV29-1, the J gene TRBJ1-1; no clear D gene. CDR1 is SQVTM and CDR2 is ANQGSEA in the germline V gene. The CDR3 is 11 amino acids. Trimming stripped 6 bases from V and 0 bases from J, with 5 bases between. The DNA for the CDR3 is TGCAGCGTCGTGGTGAACACTGAAGCTTTCTTT. Protein: CSVVVNTEAFF.

This chain connects TRBV4-1 to TRBJ2-5; 7 bases align to TRBD1. Matching the DNA end better, TRBJ2-7 makes the J call doubtful. The CDR3 has 15 amino acids. The germline gives CDR1 MGHRA, CDR2 YSYEKL. The CDR3 spells CASSRTAGTVYEQYF. CDR3 sequence (DNA): TGCGCCAGCAGCCGAACCGCCGGGACAGTTTACGAGCAGTACTTC.

The chain joins TRBV10-1 to TRBJ1-1; tentatively, D is TRBD1 (5 bases). The CDR3 spans 15 residues. Germline-derived CDR1 and CDR2 are WNHNN and SYGVQD (reference sequence). The germline V and J ends were trimmed by 1 base and 7 bases, with 16 bases remaining between them. The CDR3 is CASSEYGAGEGEAFF. The CDR3 region has the DNA TGCGCCAGCAGTGAGTATGGGGCCGGGGAAGGTGAAGCTTTCTTT.

The CDR3 region is CASSYDGRKAYGYTF. CDR3 sequence (DNA): TGTGCCAGCAGTTACGATGGCAGAAAGGCTTATGGCTACACCTTC. V usage is TRBV6-5 and J usage is TRBJ1-2, with D unresolved. Germline lookup yields CDR1 MNHEY and CDR2 SVGAGI. V was clipped by 2 bases and J by 5 bases, with 15 bases between them. The CDR3 is 15 amino acids.

The chain is built from TRBV11-1 and TRBJ2-1; D gene ambiguous. With 3 bases removed from V and 10 bases from J, the gap between germline ends came to 10 bases. Germline V CDR1 and CDR2: SGHAT, FQDESV (reference sequence). This CDR3 is built from 12 residues. CDR3 DNA sequence: TGTGCCAGCAGCTTCAATTTCAGAGAGCAGTTCTTC. Translating gives CASSFNFREQFF.